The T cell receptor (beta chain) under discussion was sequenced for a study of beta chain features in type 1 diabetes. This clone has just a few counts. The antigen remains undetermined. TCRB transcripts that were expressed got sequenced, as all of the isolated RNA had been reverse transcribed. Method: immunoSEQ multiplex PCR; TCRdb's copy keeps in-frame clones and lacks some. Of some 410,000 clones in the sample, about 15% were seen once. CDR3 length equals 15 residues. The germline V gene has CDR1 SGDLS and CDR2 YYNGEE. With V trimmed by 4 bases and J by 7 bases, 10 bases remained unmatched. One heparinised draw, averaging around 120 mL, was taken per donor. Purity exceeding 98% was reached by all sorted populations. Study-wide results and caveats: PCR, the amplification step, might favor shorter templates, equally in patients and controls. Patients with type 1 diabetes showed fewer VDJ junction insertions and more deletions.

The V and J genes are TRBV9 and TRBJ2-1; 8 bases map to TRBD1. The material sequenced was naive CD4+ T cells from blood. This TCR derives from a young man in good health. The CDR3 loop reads CASSTDRGRDNEQFF. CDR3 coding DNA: TGTGCCAGCAGCACTGACAGGGGACGGGATAATGAGCAGTTCTTC.